This entry is about one T cell receptor beta chain. Its recognized antigen is unknown. No clone much larger than this one lies a single base away; base qualities are absent. The sample originates from a study of CD8+ T cells in alopecia areata (dated by TCRdb to about 2018). For context, the study as a whole: Treated patients were enrolled in an open-label pilot trial of oral tofacitinib at 5 to 10 mg twice daily for moderate-to-severe alopecia areata. Scalp tissue and sorted CD4+ and CD8+ peripheral blood T cells from patchy and totalis/universalis alopecia areata patients and from healthy controls were covered by human TCRbeta sequencing. Patients stayed on tofacitinib for 6 to 18 months and then had 6 months of follow-up off drug so that delayed response and recurrence could be assessed. Scalp clonality was compared among normal scalp (n=4), patchy alopecia areata scalp (n=8), and alopecia totalis/universalis scalp (n=8). TCRbeta CDR3 regions were amplified by immunoSEQ multiplex PCR using 35 Vbeta forward and 13 Jbeta reverse primers. Tofacitinib-treated patients had biopsies at baseline and at 4 and 24 weeks of treatment, with a later scalp biopsy in several patients. The RNA source kit depended on sample type: the PAXgene miRNA kit for fixed scalp, the miRNeasy kit for PBMCs, and the RNeasy kit for mouse skin. High-throughput TCRbeta sequencing was used to examine T cell clonal expansion in alopecia areata in both the C3H/HeJ mouse model and human patients. Points the paper makes about the study in general: Compared with normal scalp, lesional scalp had higher clonality and more expanded CD8+ clones, particularly in alopecia totalis/universalis, a pattern that suggests antigenic drive. Unlike mouse skin, which is dominated by gammadelta T cells, normal human skin has resident alphabeta T cells that are also sequenced, and this complicates analysis of the scalp TCR repertoire. Compared with mice, TCR sequences shared between patients were less clear, possibly partly because of HLA diversity across the patient population.

The CDR3 contains 15 residues, cysteine and phenylalanine counted. The sequence is cut down to CDR3 DNA, 45 bases in frame from base 1. The germline V gene encodes CDR1 SGHVS and CDR2 FQNEAQ. The germline V end is reduced by 5 bases and the J end by 6 bases; junction bases left unmatched: 6. The library was made by the immunoSEQ multiplex PCR assay. To provide template for TCR sequencing, every sample had RNA extracted and reverse transcribed into cDNA. SuperScript III was used for first-strand cDNA synthesis, primed with a 2:1 mix of oligo-dT and random hexamers. Amplification bias was assessed with a synthetic immune receptor repertoire, and residual bias was removed computationally. As for how the authors treated the data: Raw reads were preprocessed to remove errors, and CDR3 was defined according to IMGT conventions as the region from the conserved cysteine to phenylalanine. To get clonality, Shannon entropy was normalized by log2 of the number of productive unique TCRs and the result was subtracted from 1. Scalp TCRbeta sequences were cross-referenced with sorted blood CD4 and CD8 repertoires so that the CD4 or CD8 identity of scalp clones could be inferred. The immuneACCESS repertoire file appears here via TCRdb, limited to in-frame rearrangements. These files lack a portion of the clones; in checked studies, under half of the deficit traces to unresolved V genes, and the cause of the others is not known. V, J and clone size reflect that table, while D and trimming were determined from the DNA. This sample lists about 130,000 clones; over 50% were detected once. Clones ranked in the top ten supply roughly 4.8% of the sample.

This specimen's time point label, interpreted: baseline before oral tofacitinib. From alopecia areata patients, peripheral blood was collected along with lesional scalp punch biopsies. PBMCs were separated by density centrifugation and stained for CD3, CD4 and CD8, after which CD4+ and CD8+ T cells were sorted on a FACSAria. The starting material was CD4+ T cells sorted from blood, obtained at week 0. The chain is made from TRBV7-8 and TRBJ2-7; the central 14 bases match TRBD2. This TCR derives from a human donor with alopecia areata. The sequence in DNA is TGTGCCAGCAGCCTCCAGGGACTAGCGGGGGCCGAGCAGTACTTC. Its coded protein is CASSLQGLAGAEQYF. The full variable domain, with segments outside the CDR3 supplied by the reference TRBV7-8 and TRBJ2-7 proteins, appears as GAGVSQSPRYKVAKRGQDVALRCDPISGHVSLFWYQQALGQGPEFLTYFQNEAQLDKSGLPSDRFFAERPEGSVSTLKIQRTQQEDSAVYLCASSLQGLAGAEQYFGPGTRLTVT.